These T cell receptor beta chains were read from a single sample in a study of cytomegalovirus exposure and HLA in healthy donors. Using immunoSEQ multiplex PCR, the repertoire was profiled, and TCRdb retains in-frame clones only, with some absent. The data contain about 89,000 clones, approximately 81% of them singletons. Sequencing was carried out using PBMCs. The receptors here all came from a man between 35 and 55 years old in good health and CMV-seropositive. CDR3s include the opening cysteine and the closing phenylalanine or tryptophan. The order of the fields is J gene, clone size, V gene, D gene, CDR3 length, CDR3 DNA, CDR3 protein. A D gene is named only where the DNA matches it firmly. Where a row states a size, it is once, few, many or the class of an expanded clone; other rows omit it.

J gene: TRBJ2-1; clone size: NA; V gene: TRBV4-1; D gene: NA; CDR3 length: 16; CDR3 DNA: TGCGCCAGCAGCCAAGACACTAGACCAACCTACAATGAGCAGTTCTTC; CDR3 protein: CASSQDTRPTYNEQFF
J gene: TRBJ1-4; clone size: NA; V gene: TRBV15; D gene: NA; CDR3 length: 15; CDR3 DNA: TGTGCCACCAGCAGAACTAGTGCAACTAATGAAAAACTGTTTTTT; CDR3 protein: CATSRTSATNEKLFF
J gene: TRBJ1-3; clone size: NA; V gene: TRBV6-1; D gene: TRBD1; CDR3 length: 14; CDR3 DNA: TGTGCCAGCAGTCCTCAGGGGGCAGGAAACACCATATATTTT; CDR3 protein: CASSPQGAGNTIYF
J gene: TRBJ1-4; clone size: NA; V gene: TRBV28; D gene: TRBD1; CDR3 length: 14; CDR3 DNA: TGTGCCAGCAGGAAAGGACAGGGGGGGGAAAAACTGTTTTTT; CDR3 protein: CASRKGQGGEKLFF
J gene: TRBJ1-2; clone size: NA; V gene: TRBV6-5; D gene: TRBD1; CDR3 length: 13; CDR3 DNA: TGTGCCAGCAGTGAGGACAGGGGCTATGGCTACACCTTC; CDR3 protein: CASSEDRGYGYTF
J gene: TRBJ1-2; clone size: NA; V gene: TRBV6-1; D gene: NA; CDR3 length: 15; CDR3 DNA: TGTGCCAGCAGTGAACGAGGGAGAGCTAACTATGGCTACACCTTC; CDR3 protein: CASSERGRANYGYTF
J gene: TRBJ2-3; clone size: NA; V gene: TRBV5-6; D gene: TRBD2; CDR3 length: 16; CDR3 DNA: TGTGCCAGCAGCTACCGGACTAGCGGGAGGGTAGATACGCAGTATTTT; CDR3 protein: CASSYRTSGRVDTQYF
J gene: TRBJ2-2; clone size: NA; V gene: TRBV5-1; D gene: TRBD1; CDR3 length: 16; CDR3 DNA: TGCGCCAGCAGCCGCGGGACAGGGGAATTACGCGGGGAGCTGTTTTTT; CDR3 protein: CASSRGTGELRGELFF
J gene: TRBJ2-7; clone size: NA; V gene: TRBV6-6; D gene: TRBD1; CDR3 length: 14; CDR3 DNA: TGTGCCAGCAGTCACGGGACAGGACTATACGAGCAGTACTTC; CDR3 protein: CASSHGTGLYEQYF
J gene: TRBJ1-2; clone size: NA; V gene: TRBV27; D gene: NA; CDR3 length: 14; CDR3 DNA: TGTGCCAGCAGTTCACAGGGATCTAACTATGGCTACACCTTC; CDR3 protein: CASSSQGSNYGYTF
J gene: TRBJ1-1; clone size: NA; V gene: TRBV5-1; D gene: TRBD1; CDR3 length: 14; CDR3 DNA: TGCGCCAGCAGCCCCGGACAGGGGTTGACTGAAGCTTTCTTT; CDR3 protein: CASSPGQGLTEAFF
J gene: TRBJ1-1; clone size: few; V gene: TRBV19; D gene: NA; CDR3 length: 14; CDR3 DNA: TGTGCCAGTAGTATAGCCAGGAGGATCACTGAAGCTTTCTTT; CDR3 protein: CASSIARRITEAFF
J gene: TRBJ1-1; clone size: NA; V gene: TRBV6-5; D gene: NA; CDR3 length: 11; CDR3 DNA: TGTGCCAGCTCACAGGGAACTGAAGCTTTCTTT; CDR3 protein: CASSQGTEAFF
J gene: TRBJ1-1; clone size: NA; V gene: TRBV7-2; D gene: NA; CDR3 length: 13; CDR3 DNA: TGTGCCAGCAGCTTCTTACTAGGCGCTGAAGCTTTCTTT; CDR3 protein: CASSFLLGAEAFF
J gene: TRBJ2-7; clone size: NA; V gene: TRBV6-1; D gene: TRBD1; CDR3 length: 14; CDR3 DNA: TGTGCCAGCAGTAGGGACAGGGTTTCCTACGAGCAGTACTTC; CDR3 protein: CASSRDRVSYEQYF
J gene: TRBJ2-5; clone size: NA; V gene: TRBV15; D gene: NA; CDR3 length: 15; CDR3 DNA: TGTGCCACCAGCTTCGGTGGGGCTCGTCACGAGACCCAGTACTTC; CDR3 protein: CATSFGGARHETQYF
J gene: TRBJ1-1; clone size: NA; V gene: TRBV19; D gene: NA; CDR3 length: 15; CDR3 DNA: TGTGCCAGTGCCGACCGAAGGGGCCTGCACACTGAAGCTTTCTTT; CDR3 protein: CASADRRGLHTEAFF
J gene: TRBJ2-7; clone size: NA; V gene: TRBV5-1; D gene: TRBD1; CDR3 length: 14; CDR3 DNA: TGCGCCAGCAGCTCCGGACAGGGAACTGGCGAGCAGTACTTC; CDR3 protein: CASSSGQGTGEQYF
J gene: TRBJ1-2; clone size: NA; V gene: TRBV9; D gene: NA; CDR3 length: 14; CDR3 DNA: TGTGCCAGCAACCGGGACACTCAACTCTATGGCTACACCTTC; CDR3 protein: CASNRDTQLYGYTF
J gene: TRBJ2-7; clone size: NA; V gene: TRBV7-2; D gene: TRBD1; CDR3 length: 18; CDR3 DNA: TGTGCCAGCAGCTTAGGTTCCTTGGGTACAGGGGGAGGCTACGAGCAGTACTTC; CDR3 protein: CASSLGSLGTGGGYEQYF
J gene: TRBJ2-5; clone size: few; V gene: TRBV5-1; D gene: NA; CDR3 length: 13; CDR3 DNA: TGCGCCAGCAGCCCCACCGTCGGAGAGACCCAGTACTTC; CDR3 protein: CASSPTVGETQYF
J gene: TRBJ1-2; clone size: NA; V gene: TRBV7-9; D gene: NA; CDR3 length: 13; CDR3 DNA: TGTGCCAGCAGCCCAGCGGGGGGCTATGGCTACACCTTC; CDR3 protein: CASSPAGGYGYTF
J gene: TRBJ2-3; clone size: NA; V gene: TRBV6-6; D gene: TRBD1; CDR3 length: 14; CDR3 DNA: TGTGCCAGCAATTCAGGGGGCGCGAAAGATACGCAGTATTTT; CDR3 protein: CASNSGGAKDTQYF
J gene: TRBJ1-2; clone size: NA; V gene: TRBV13; D gene: NA; CDR3 length: 14; CDR3 DNA: TGTGCCAGCAGCTCGACGGCAGGCGCCTATGGCTACACCTTC; CDR3 protein: CASSSTAGAYGYTF
J gene: TRBJ1-4; clone size: once; V gene: TRBV29-1; D gene: TRBD1; CDR3 length: 15; CDR3 DNA: TGCAGCGCCTTTACAGGGGGAGGAACTAATGAAAAACTGTTTTTT; CDR3 protein: CSAFTGGGTNEKLFF
J gene: TRBJ2-7; clone size: NA; V gene: TRBV5-1; D gene: NA; CDR3 length: 13; CDR3 DNA: TGCGCCAGCAGCTTGGCCGGCAGGTACGAGCAGTACTTC; CDR3 protein: CASSLAGRYEQYF
J gene: TRBJ2-5; clone size: NA; V gene: TRBV27; D gene: TRBD1; CDR3 length: 15; CDR3 DNA: TGTGCCAGCAGTTGGTCCGGGACAGGGAAAGAGACCCAGTACTTC; CDR3 protein: CASSWSGTGKETQYF
J gene: TRBJ2-4; clone size: NA; V gene: TRBV19; D gene: NA; CDR3 length: 12; CDR3 DNA: TGTGCCAGTAGTATAAGGGGTAACATTCAGTACTTC; CDR3 protein: CASSIRGNIQYF
J gene: TRBJ2-1; clone size: NA; V gene: TRBV5-1; D gene: TRBD2; CDR3 length: 17; CDR3 DNA: TGCGCCAGCAGCTTCGCCGGGACTAGCGGGGACTACAATGAGCAGTTCTTC; CDR3 protein: CASSFAGTSGDYNEQFF
J gene: TRBJ2-5; clone size: NA; V gene: TRBV7-2; D gene: TRBD2; CDR3 length: 18; CDR3 DNA: TGTGCCAGCAGCTTAGTACCGCATAGCGGGGGACGTCAAGAGACCCAGTACTTC; CDR3 protein: CASSLVPHSGGRQETQYF
J gene: TRBJ1-2; clone size: NA; V gene: TRBV19; D gene: NA; CDR3 length: 13; CDR3 DNA: TGTGCCAGTAATGGGGGCCTCGCACGGGGCTACACCTTC; CDR3 protein: CASNGGLARGYTF
J gene: TRBJ2-7; clone size: NA; V gene: TRBV4-1; D gene: TRBD1; CDR3 length: 12; CDR3 DNA: TGCGCCAGCAGCTCCAGGGGGCGCGAGCAGTACTTC; CDR3 protein: CASSSRGREQYF
J gene: TRBJ2-1; clone size: NA; V gene: TRBV6-1; D gene: TRBD1; CDR3 length: 15; CDR3 DNA: TGTGCCAGCAGTGACAGGACAGGGGTCTACAATGAGCAGTTCTTC; CDR3 protein: CASSDRTGVYNEQFF
J gene: TRBJ2-1; clone size: NA; V gene: TRBV14; D gene: TRBD2; CDR3 length: 15; CDR3 DNA: TGTGCCAGCAGCCACAGCGGGGGGGCCGGTTATGAGCAGTTCTTC; CDR3 protein: CASSHSGGAGYEQFF
J gene: TRBJ2-3; clone size: NA; V gene: TRBV10-2; D gene: TRBD1; CDR3 length: 14; CDR3 DNA: TGCGCCAGCCGAGACAGGGGCAGGACAGATACGCAGTATTTT; CDR3 protein: CASRDRGRTDTQYF
J gene: TRBJ2-2; clone size: few; V gene: TRBV5-1; D gene: NA; CDR3 length: 15; CDR3 DNA: TGCGCCAGCAGCTTGGAACAGGGACCCACCGGGGAGCTGTTTTTT; CDR3 protein: CASSLEQGPTGELFF
J gene: TRBJ2-5; clone size: NA; V gene: TRBV19; D gene: TRBD1; CDR3 length: 14; CDR3 DNA: TGTGCCAGTACGACCGGGACAGGGGGCGAAGAGCAGTACTTC; CDR3 protein: CASTTGTGGEEQYF
J gene: TRBJ2-6; clone size: NA; V gene: TRBV4-1; D gene: NA; CDR3 length: 19; CDR3 DNA: TGCGCCAGCAGCCAAGAAGGTCCACAGGTCCCCTCTGGGGCCAACGTCCTGACTTTC; CDR3 protein: CASSQEGPQVPSGANVLTF
J gene: TRBJ2-5; clone size: NA; V gene: TRBV5-1; D gene: TRBD2; CDR3 length: 18; CDR3 DNA: TGCGCCAGCAGCCCCCATTCCCTAGCGGGGGGAACCCAAGAGACCCAGTACTTC; CDR3 protein: CASSPHSLAGGTQETQYF
J gene: TRBJ2-5; clone size: NA; V gene: TRBV6-1; D gene: TRBD1; CDR3 length: 14; CDR3 DNA: TGTGCCAGCAGTCCCCAGGGGGCCCAAGAGACCCAGTACTTC; CDR3 protein: CASSPQGAQETQYF
J gene: TRBJ2-7; clone size: NA; V gene: TRBV5-6; D gene: TRBD1; CDR3 length: 13; CDR3 DNA: TGTGCCAGCAGCTTGGGACAGGGGGACGAGCAGTACTTC; CDR3 protein: CASSLGQGDEQYF
J gene: TRBJ2-6; clone size: NA; V gene: TRBV7-9; D gene: NA; CDR3 length: 14; CDR3 DNA: TGTGCCAGCAGCCGGAGCTCTGGGGCCAACGTCCTGACTTTC; CDR3 protein: CASSRSSGANVLTF
J gene: TRBJ2-3; clone size: few; V gene: TRBV27; D gene: NA; CDR3 length: 18; CDR3 DNA: TGTGCCAGCAGTTCGCGGACAGTCCTAGCGGAGGAACGAGATACGCAGTATTTT; CDR3 protein: CASSSRTVLAEERDTQYF
J gene: TRBJ2-6; clone size: NA; V gene: TRBV27; D gene: TRBD1; CDR3 length: 17; CDR3 DNA: TGTGCCAGCAGTTCCCACGGGACAGGGCGGGAGGCCAACGTCCTGACTTTC; CDR3 protein: CASSSHGTGREANVLTF
J gene: TRBJ2-3; clone size: once; V gene: TRBV28; D gene: TRBD2; CDR3 length: 17; CDR3 DNA: TGTGCCAGCAGTCTGAAACTAGCGGGGGGGCGTCTGGATACGCAGTATTTT; CDR3 protein: CASSLKLAGGRLDTQYF
J gene: TRBJ1-2; clone size: NA; V gene: TRBV6-5; D gene: TRBD1; CDR3 length: 14; CDR3 DNA: TGTGCCAGCAGTTACGGTATAGGGGGCGCAGGCTACACCTTC; CDR3 protein: CASSYGIGGAGYTF
J gene: TRBJ2-5; clone size: NA; V gene: TRBV4-1; D gene: NA; CDR3 length: 14; CDR3 DNA: TGCGCCAGCAGCCATGGCCTGGCGGAAGAGACCCAGTACTTC; CDR3 protein: CASSHGLAEETQYF
J gene: TRBJ2-1; clone size: once; V gene: TRBV29-1; D gene: TRBD2; CDR3 length: 14; CDR3 DNA: TGCAGCGTTGAGAGGGTTAGCGGGAGGGGTGAGCAGTTCTTC; CDR3 protein: CSVERVSGRGEQFF
J gene: TRBJ2-5; clone size: NA; V gene: TRBV7-9; D gene: TRBD2; CDR3 length: 15; CDR3 DNA: TGTGCCAGCAGCTTAGTTCCAGGGAGGGAAGAGACCCAGTACTTC; CDR3 protein: CASSLVPGREETQYF
J gene: TRBJ2-5; clone size: NA; V gene: TRBV7-3; D gene: NA; CDR3 length: 16; CDR3 DNA: TGTGCCAGCAGCTTATCCGGGGTGCCACAAAAAGAGACCCAGTACTTC; CDR3 protein: CASSLSGVPQKETQYF
J gene: TRBJ2-3; clone size: NA; V gene: TRBV4-1; D gene: TRBD1; CDR3 length: 18; CDR3 DNA: TGCGCCAGCAGCCAAGCCCTAGGACAGGGATCTCCTACAGATACGCAGTATTTT; CDR3 protein: CASSQALGQGSPTDTQYF